This TCR beta chain was identified in a study of early T cells in non-severe SARS-CoV-2 infection. Study in general: RNA in bulk from unsorted whole blood was sequenced, and chains were unpaired. General observations from the study: Comparison of clonotypes with VDJdb favored anti-spike CD8 responses while missing private and CD4 specificities.

The CDR3 is 14 residues long. Trimming shortened V by 4 bases and J by 2 bases, and 9 bases separated the two germline ends. Unique molecular identifiers tagged individual cDNA molecules. TCRdb processed the 5' RACE reads anew with MiXCR; each CDR3 protein has one entry. The sample contains about 27,000 distinct CDR3 sequences, around 5.9% of which appear only once. Comments on this clonotype: Its antigen is not known.

Sequenced sample: whole blood. This TCR came from an adult who was a healthcare worker with PCR-confirmed SARS-CoV-2 infection or an uninfected control (not recorded which). The rearrangement links TRBV12-3 or TRBV12-4 to TRBJ1-3, with no clear D. The DNA for the CDR3 is TGTGCCAGCAGTTCATGGTACGCTGGAAACACCATATATTTT. Translating gives CASSSWYAGNTIYF.